This passage covers 23 T cell receptor beta chains from one sample sequenced in a study of OX40 agonist ivuxolimab in advanced cancers. TCRdb's table, derived via immunoSEQ multiplex PCR, lists solely in-frame clones and lacks some. The sample records around 63,000 clones, roughly nine tenths being singletons. Sample: CD4+ or CD8+ T cells sorted from blood, taken in a trial of the OX40 agonist ivuxolimab. These receptors were obtained from an adult with an advanced solid tumor such as melanoma, head and neck, liver or kidney cancer.

The rearrangement links TRBV15 to TRBJ1-2, with 10 bases fitting TRBD1. From germline, CDR1 is LNHNV and CDR2 YYDKDF (reference sequence). V gave up 0 bases and J gave up 4 bases; unmatched junction bases: 11. The CDR3 sequence is 18 residues long. Here the CDR3 reads CATSRDRTGGKLSYGYTF. CDR3 bases: TGTGCCACCAGCAGAGATCGGACAGGGGGTAAGCTTTCCTATGGCTACACCTTC.

This CDR3 reads CASSSLAGGDTGELFF. DNA for the CDR3: TGCGCCAGCAGCTCGCTAGCGGGAGGAGACACCGGGGAGCTGTTTTTT. The chain carries TRBV5-1 and TRBJ2-2; 11 bases map to TRBD2. V lost 3 bases to trimming and J lost 3 bases; unmatched junction nucleotides: 4. This CDR3 has 16 amino acids. The germline CDR1 and CDR2 sequences are SGHRS and YFSETQ. Full variable domain (missing parts from reference TRBV5-1 and TRBJ2-2): KAGVTQTPRYLIKTRGQQVTLSCSPISGHRSVSWYQQTPGQGLQFLFEYFSETQRNKGNFPGRFSGRQFSNSRSEMNVSTLELGDSALYLCASSSLAGGDTGELFFGEGSRLTVL.

V gene TRBV6-5 combines with J gene TRBJ1-1; D is ambiguous. V gave up 6 bases and J gave up 9 bases, with 14 bases separating them. The CDR3 is made up of 12 amino acids. Germline-derived CDR1 and CDR2 are MNHEY and SVGAGI. The CDR3 DNA follows: TGTGCCAGCAGCGAAAGACGGCAAAAAGCTTTCTTT. Residues: CASSERRQKAFF.

The chain joins TRBV28 to TRBJ1-1, with 9 bases aligning to TRBD1. CDR3 length: 14 residues. Losses at the gene ends were 8 bases for V and 1 base for J; bases not matched to a gene: 5. CDR1 is MDHEN, CDR2 SYDVKM, per germline. CDR3 in amino acids: CASPGQGSNTEAFF. CDR3 in DNA: TGTGCCAGCCCGGGACAGGGATCGAACACTGAAGCTTTCTTT.

This clone was seen once. The chain recombines TRBV19 with TRBJ1-2; a possible D gene is TRBD1 (5 bases). V was pared by 5 bases and J by 4 bases, with 17 bases between. The CDR3 contains 15 residues. The germline V gene encodes CDR1 LNHDA and CDR2 SQIVND (reference sequence). The CDR3, as DNA: TGTGCCAGTAGTCTATCAGGGATTGGAGGCTATGGCTACACCTTC. Translated, it gives CASSLSGIGGYGYTF. Drawing the rest from reference TRBV19 and TRBJ1-2, the complete variable domain is DGGITQSPKYLFRKEGQNVTLSCEQNLNHDAMYWYRQDPGQGLRLIYYSQIVNDFQKGDIAEGYSVSREKKESFPLTVTSAQKNPTAFYLCASSLSGIGGYGYTFGSGTRLTVV.

The chain has TRBV27 and TRBJ2-7, with D uncertain. CDR1 and CDR2 (germline): MNHEY, SMNVEV (reference sequence). With 5 bases removed from V and 3 bases from J, the gap between germline ends came to 11 bases. This CDR3 region has 13 residues. The CDR3 nucleotides read TGTGCCAGCAGTGTGGATCCCTTCTACGAGCAGTACTTC. It is translated as CASSVDPFYEQYF.

This chain joins TRBV9 and TRBJ1-4; perhaps TRBD1 as D (5 bases). The CDR3 consists of 13 residues. Germline V gives CDR1 SGDLS, CDR2 YYNGEE. V was pared by 4 bases and J by 8 bases, with 12 bases between. This CDR3 reads CASSSGTGEKLFF. In nucleotides, the CDR3 is TGTGCCAGCAGCTCAGGGACGGGGGAAAAACTGTTTTTT.

The chain links TRBV10-3 to TRBJ1-2, with 8 bases matching TRBD1. J lost 2 bases, V lost 7 bases, and 3 bases had no gene match. The CDR3 has 13 amino acids. Per the germline V gene, CDR1 is ENHRY and CDR2 is SYGVKD. CDR3: CAITGQGNYGYTF. In DNA form, the CDR3 reads TGTGCCATCACCGGACAGGGAAACTATGGCTACACCTTC.

This sequence joins TRBV5-1 and TRBJ2-5; possible D gene TRBD1, 6 bases. The germline gives CDR1 SGHRS, CDR2 YFSETQ. The CDR3 covers 14 residues. V lost 2 bases and J lost 7, with 15 bases in between. CDR3 residues: CASSFAGADGTQYF. DNA for the CDR3: TGCGCCAGCAGCTTTGCAGGGGCGGATGGGACCCAGTACTTC.

J is TRBJ2-1 and V is TRBV11-2; 8 nucleotides match TRBD1. Trimming removed 3 bases from V and 9 bases from J; junction bases left unmatched: 7. Germline assignment: CDR1 SGHAT and CDR2 FQNNGV. This CDR3 contains 14 residues. CDR3 protein: CASSFQGAFGEQFF. The DNA of the CDR3 is TGTGCCAGCAGCTTCCAGGGGGCGTTCGGTGAGCAGTTCTTC.

This chain joins TRBV5-1 and TRBJ2-5; no clear D gene. Trimming removed 6 bases at V and 0 bases at J, with 9 bases between. The CDR3 has 13 amino acids. Germline V CDR1 and CDR2: SGHRS, YFSETQ. The CDR3 is CASKSEDQETQYF. The CDR3 bases are TGCGCCAGCAAGTCCGAGGACCAAGAGACCCAGTACTTC. The whole variable domain, filled in from reference TRBV5-1 and TRBJ2-5, reads KAGVTQTPRYLIKTRGQQVTLSCSPISGHRSVSWYQQTPGQGLQFLFEYFSETQRNKGNFPGRFSGRQFSNSRSEMNVSTLELGDSALYLCASKSEDQETQYFGPGTRLLVL.

This CDR3 is CASRGSSNQPQHF. CDR3 bases: TGCGCCAGCAGGGGGAGTAGCAATCAGCCCCAGCATTTT. This chain connects TRBV5-1 to TRBJ1-5, with no clear D. The length of the CDR3 is 13 residues. Trimming shortened V by 5 bases and J by 0 bases, and 6 bases separated the two germline ends. Germline V gives CDR1 SGHRS, CDR2 YFSETQ.

This chain uses TRBV27 with TRBJ1-2; D is unresolved. The V gene's germline CDR1 is MNHEY and CDR2 SMNVEV (reference sequence). The CDR3 consists of 13 residues. The V end lost 2 bases, the J end lost 3 bases, and 7 bases lay between the germline ends. The CDR3 sequence: CASSLQSDYGYTF. The CDR3 DNA is TGTGCCAGCAGTTTACAATCGGACTATGGCTACACCTTC.

The rearrangement uses TRBV7-8 and TRBJ1-1; weak D call: TRBD1 (5 bases). The CDR3 runs to 12 residues. The germline V and J ends were trimmed by 5 bases and 6 bases, with 10 bases remaining between them. CDR1 and CDR2 (germline): SGHVS, FQNEAQ. The CDR3 sequence: CASSPPGPEAFF. CDR3 sequence (DNA): TGTGCCAGCAGCCCCCCGGGGCCTGAAGCTTTCTTT.

The CDR3 region is CASSPPLLSGTAYNEQFF. For the CDR3, the DNA is TGCGCCAGCAGCCCCCCTCTTCTAAGCGGGACAGCCTACAATGAGCAGTTCTTC. V gene TRBV5-1 combines with J gene TRBJ2-1; D possibly uses TRBD1 or TRBD2 (7 bases each). The CDR3 loop spans 18 amino acids. With 4 bases removed from V and 2 bases from J, the gap between germline ends came to 22 bases. Per the germline V gene, CDR1 is SGHRS and CDR2 is YFSETQ.

The V gene is TRBV11-3, the J gene TRBJ2-1, with 8 bases lining up with TRBD2. CDR3 length: 16 amino acids. Germline CDR1 reads SGHNT; CDR2 reads YENEEA. Trimming at V came to 5 bases and at J to 3 bases, leaving 9 bases not matched to a gene. The CDR3 DNA is TGTGCCAGCAGCCCCCAAAGCGGGAGTTTCTACAATGAGCAGTTCTTC. Translation: CASSPQSGSFYNEQFF.

The V and J genes are TRBV10-3 and TRBJ2-3; tentatively, D is TRBD2 (5 bases). The CDR3 consists of 16 residues. From germline, CDR1 is ENHRY and CDR2 SYGVKD. Between the trimmed V and J ends, which lost 0 bases and 0 bases, there was a span of 10 bases. Here the CDR3 reads CAISESRARSTDTQYF. The CDR3 DNA is TGTGCCATCAGTGAGTCGAGGGCGCGTAGCACAGATACGCAGTATTTT.

The chain couples TRBV6-6 to TRBJ2-3; the D gene is possibly TRBD1 (5 bases). The V end was cut by 2 bases, the J end by 4 bases, with 10 bases between. Germline CDR1 and CDR2: MNHNY and SVGAGI (reference sequence). The CDR3 runs 14 residues. The CDR3 loop reads CASSYMGPPDTQYF. CDR3 in DNA: TGTGCCAGCAGTTACATGGGGCCCCCAGATACGCAGTATTTT.

This sequence joins TRBV18 and TRBJ1-1; D ambiguous. With 0 bases removed from V and 7 bases from J, the gap between germline ends came to 15 bases. Germline loops: CDR1 KGHSH, CDR2 LQKENI. The CDR3 totals 15 residues. The CDR3 nucleotides read TGTGCCAGCTCACCACCGAGTCAGAAGGCCCGTGAAGCTTTCTTT. Translated: CASSPPSQKAREAFF.

The V gene is TRBV6-1, the J gene TRBJ2-5; either TRBD1 or TRBD2 may fit D (5 bases each). The V end lost 2 bases, the J end lost 7 bases, and 8 bases lay between the germline ends. The CDR3 runs to 12 residues. Germline CDR1 is MNHNS and CDR2 is SASEGT. For the CDR3, the DNA is TGTGCCAGCAGTGAACAGGGAGTGACCCAGTACTTC. Translated, it gives CASSEQGVTQYF.

This clone was counted a few times. The chain employs TRBV19 and TRBJ1-1, with 7 bases aligning to TRBD1. The junction had 13 bases not matched to a gene; V was cut back by 4 bases and J by 5 bases. This CDR3 region has 16 residues. Germline V gene lookup returns CDR1 LNHDA and CDR2 SQIVND (reference sequence). CDR3 bases: TGTGCCAGTAGTACTCTGAGGGGGCGCGGGGGGACTGAAGCTTTCTTT. Protein product: CASSTLRGRGGTEAFF.

The table lists this clone with a count of one. The rearrangement links TRBV19 to TRBJ2-1; 10 bases fit TRBD2. Trimming took 3 bases from V and 5 from J; bases not matched to a gene: 7. The CDR3 covers 16 residues. Germline V CDR1 and CDR2: LNHDA, SQIVND (reference sequence). DNA of the CDR3: TGTGCCAGTAGTATTATAGCGGGGGGAGGGGACAATGAGCAGTTCTTC. Residues: CASSIIAGGGDNEQFF.

The chain links TRBV2 to TRBJ2-7, with 7 positions matching TRBD1. The CDR3 totals 12 residues. J was trimmed by 3 bases and V by 6 bases; bases with no gene match: 2. Germline CDR1 SNHLY, CDR2 FYNNEI. The CDR3 reads CASRSGGYEQYF. CDR3 coding DNA: TGTGCCAGCAGGTCAGGGGGCTACGAGCAGTACTTC.